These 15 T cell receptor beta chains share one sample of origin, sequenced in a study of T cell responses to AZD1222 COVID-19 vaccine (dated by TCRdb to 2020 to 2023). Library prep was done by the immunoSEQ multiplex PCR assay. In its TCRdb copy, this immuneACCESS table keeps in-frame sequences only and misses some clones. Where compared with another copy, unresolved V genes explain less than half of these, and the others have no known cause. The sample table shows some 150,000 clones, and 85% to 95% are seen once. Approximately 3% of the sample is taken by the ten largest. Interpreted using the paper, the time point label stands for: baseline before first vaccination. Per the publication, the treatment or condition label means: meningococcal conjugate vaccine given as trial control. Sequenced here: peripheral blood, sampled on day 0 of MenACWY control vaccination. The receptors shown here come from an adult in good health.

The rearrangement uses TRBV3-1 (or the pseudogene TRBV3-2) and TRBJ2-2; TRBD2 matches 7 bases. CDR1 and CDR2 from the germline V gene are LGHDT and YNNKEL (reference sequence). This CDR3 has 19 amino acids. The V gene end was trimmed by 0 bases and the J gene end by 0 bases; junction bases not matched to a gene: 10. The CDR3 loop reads CASSQDYNGGRANTGELFF. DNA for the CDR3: TGTGCCAGCAGCCAAGATTACAATGGCGGGAGAGCGAACACCGGGGAGCTGTTTTTT.

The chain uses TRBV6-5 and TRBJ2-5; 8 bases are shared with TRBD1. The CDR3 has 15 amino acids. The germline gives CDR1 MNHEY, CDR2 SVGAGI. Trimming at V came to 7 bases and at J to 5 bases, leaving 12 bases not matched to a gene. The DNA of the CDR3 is TGTGCCAGCACTTTAACACAGGGGGGTTGGGAGACCCAGTACTTC. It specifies CASTLTQGGWETQYF.

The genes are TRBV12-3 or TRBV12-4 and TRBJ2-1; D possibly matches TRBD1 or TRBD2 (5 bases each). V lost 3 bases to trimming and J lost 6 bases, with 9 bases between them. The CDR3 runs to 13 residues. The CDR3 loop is CASSFTGPNEQFF. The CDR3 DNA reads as TGTGCCAGCAGTTTTACGGGGCCCAATGAGCAGTTCTTC.

The CDR3 reads CASRWGQRSYEQYF. The CDR3, as DNA: TGTGCCAGCAGGTGGGGACAGCGTTCCTACGAGCAGTACTTC. The chain couples TRBV28 to TRBJ2-7, with 7 positions matching TRBD1. CDR3 size: 14 residues. Trimming at V came to 6 bases and at J to 1 base, leaving 6 bases not matched to a gene. The germline CDR1 and CDR2 sequences are MDHEN and SYDVKM.

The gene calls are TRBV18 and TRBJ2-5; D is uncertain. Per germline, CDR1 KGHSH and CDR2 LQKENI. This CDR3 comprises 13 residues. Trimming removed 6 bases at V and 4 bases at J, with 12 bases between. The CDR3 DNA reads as TGTGCCAGCTCCCCGGGCCCCGCAGAGACCCAGTACTTC. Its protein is CASSPGPAETQYF.

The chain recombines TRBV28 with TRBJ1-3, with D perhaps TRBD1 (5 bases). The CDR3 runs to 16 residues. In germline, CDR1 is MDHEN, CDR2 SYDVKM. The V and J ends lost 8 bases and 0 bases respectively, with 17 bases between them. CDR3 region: CASGFGTVISGNTIYF. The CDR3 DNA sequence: TGTGCCAGCGGCTTTGGGACCGTAATCTCTGGAAACACCATATATTTT. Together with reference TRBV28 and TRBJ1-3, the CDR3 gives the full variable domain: DVKVTQSSRYLVKRTGEKVFLECVQDMDHENMFWYRQDPGLGLRLIYFSYDVKMKEKGDIPEGYSVSREKKERFSLILESASTNQTSMYLCASGFGTVISGNTIYFGEGSWLTVV.

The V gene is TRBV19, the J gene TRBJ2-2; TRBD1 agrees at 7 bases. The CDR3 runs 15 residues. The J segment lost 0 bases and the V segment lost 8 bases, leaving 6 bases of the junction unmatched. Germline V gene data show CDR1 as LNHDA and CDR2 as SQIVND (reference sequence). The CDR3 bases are TGTGCCAGTTCCGCCGGGACAGCGAACACCGGGGAGCTGTTTTTT. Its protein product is CASSAGTANTGELFF.

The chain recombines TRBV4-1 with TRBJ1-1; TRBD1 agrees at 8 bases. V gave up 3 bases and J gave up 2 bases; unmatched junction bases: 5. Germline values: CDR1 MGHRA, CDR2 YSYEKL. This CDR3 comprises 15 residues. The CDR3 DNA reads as TGCGCCAGCAGCCATGCCCCAGGGGGCAACACTGAAGCTTTCTTT. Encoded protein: CASSHAPGGNTEAFF.

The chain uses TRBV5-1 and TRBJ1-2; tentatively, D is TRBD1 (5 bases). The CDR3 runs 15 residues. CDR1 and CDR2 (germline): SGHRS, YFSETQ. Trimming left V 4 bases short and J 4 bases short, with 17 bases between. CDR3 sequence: CASSPTTRQLYGYTF. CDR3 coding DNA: TGCGCCAGCAGCCCGACGACCAGACAGCTCTATGGCTACACCTTC. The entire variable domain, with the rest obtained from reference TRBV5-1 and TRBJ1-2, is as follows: KAGVTQTPRYLIKTRGQQVTLSCSPISGHRSVSWYQQTPGQGLQFLFEYFSETQRNKGNFPGRFSGRQFSNSRSEMNVSTLELGDSALYLCASSPTTRQLYGYTFGSGTRLTVV.

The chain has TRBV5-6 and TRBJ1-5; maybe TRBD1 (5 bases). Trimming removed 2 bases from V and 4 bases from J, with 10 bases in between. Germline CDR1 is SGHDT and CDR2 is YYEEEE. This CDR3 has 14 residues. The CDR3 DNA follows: TGTGCCAGCAGCTTACGGGGGTGGAATCAGCCCCAGCATTTT. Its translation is CASSLRGWNQPQHF.

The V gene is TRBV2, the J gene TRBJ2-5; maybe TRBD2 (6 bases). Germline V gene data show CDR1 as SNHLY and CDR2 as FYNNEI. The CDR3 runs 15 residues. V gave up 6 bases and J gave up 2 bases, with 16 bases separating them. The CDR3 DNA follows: TGTGCCAGCAGCAAAGGTGTCGGACTACAAGAGACCCAGTACTTC. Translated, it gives CASSKGVGLQETQYF. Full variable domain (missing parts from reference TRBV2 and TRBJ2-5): EPEVTQTPSHQVTQMGQEVILRCVPISNHLYFYWYRQILGQKVEFLVSFYNNEISEKSEIFDDQFSVERPDGSNFTLKIRSTKLEDSAMYFCASSKGVGLQETQYFGPGTRLLVL.

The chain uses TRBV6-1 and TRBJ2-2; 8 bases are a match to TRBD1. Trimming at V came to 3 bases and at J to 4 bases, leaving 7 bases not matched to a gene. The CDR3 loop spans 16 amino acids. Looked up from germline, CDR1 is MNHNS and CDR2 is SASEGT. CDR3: CASSERPDRATGELFF. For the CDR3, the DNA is TGTGCCAGCAGTGAGAGACCGGACAGGGCCACCGGGGAGCTGTTTTTT.

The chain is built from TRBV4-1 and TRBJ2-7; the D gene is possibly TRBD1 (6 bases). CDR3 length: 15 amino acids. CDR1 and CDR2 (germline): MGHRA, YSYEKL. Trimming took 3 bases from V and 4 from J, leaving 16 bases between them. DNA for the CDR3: TGCGCCAGCAGCCAGATCCCAGGGGTTCAGTACGAGCAGTACTTC. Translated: CASSQIPGVQYEQYF.

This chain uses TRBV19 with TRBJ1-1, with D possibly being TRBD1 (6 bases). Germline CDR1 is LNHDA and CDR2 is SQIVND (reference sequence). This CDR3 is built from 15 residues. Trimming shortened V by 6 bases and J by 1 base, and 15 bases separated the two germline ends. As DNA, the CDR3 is TGTGCCAGTAGCTCAACAGGGCGGCCGAACACTGAAGCTTTCTTT. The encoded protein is CASSSTGRPNTEAFF.

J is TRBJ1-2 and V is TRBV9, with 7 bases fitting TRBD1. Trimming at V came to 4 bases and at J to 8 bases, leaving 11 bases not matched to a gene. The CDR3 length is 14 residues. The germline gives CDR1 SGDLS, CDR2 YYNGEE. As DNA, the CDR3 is TGTGCCAGCAGCCCCCGGACAGGCTCGGGCGGCTACACCTTC. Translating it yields CASSPRTGSGGYTF.